A selection of T cell receptor beta chains follows, all from one sample in a study of human T cells and chemical hapten exposure. MiXCR, applied by TCRdb to the RACE reads, yields one record per CDR3 protein. Of approximately 370,000 distinct CDR3 sequences in the sample, over 5% were seen once. Sample: whole blood, taken in connection with sensitization to the hapten diphenylcyclopropenone (DPC). The receptors were gathered from a woman in her late teens or twenties with alopecia areata. Some clones in this sample may be carry-over from other donors' samples. Each CDR3 is given with its conserved first and last residue. Each record gives: J gene, D gene, clone size, V gene, CDR3 DNA, CDR3 protein. The D gene is left open where the match is weak. A clone size is listed for some rows: how often the clone was seen (once, few, many), or a class if it is expanded.

TRBJ1-2 TRBD1 many TRBV29-1 TGCAGCGTTGGACAGGGTTTCTATGGCTACACCTTC CSVGQGFYGYTF
TRBJ2-1 NA few TRBV20-1 TGCAGTGCTAGAGATAAGGGTCCGGGGCAGTTCTTC CSARDKGPGQFF
TRBJ1-2 NA few TRBV6-1 TGTGCCAGCAGTCTTATTGACAGGAATAACGGCTACACCTTC CASSLIDRNNGYTF
TRBJ2-1 TRBD2 few TRBV12-3/TRBV12-4 TGTGCCAGCATTCCCGGGACTAGAGGCTACAATGAGCAGTTCTTC CASIPGTRGYNEQFF
TRBJ2-2 TRBD1 many TRBV3-1 TGTGCCAGTAGGACAGGGGACGCGAACACCGGGGAGCTGTTTTTT CASRTGDANTGELFF
TRBJ2-1 TRBD1 many TRBV7-6 TGTGCCAGCAGCCCAGAACGAGACAGGGGCAATGAGCAGTTCTTC CASSPERDRGNEQFF
TRBJ1-6 NA many TRBV6-7 TGTGCCAGCAGTTCCAGGGCCATTAATTCACCCCTCCACTTT CASSSRAINSPLHF
TRBJ1-6 NA few TRBV7-2 TGTGCCAGCAGTTTAATACACGGGGTAGTGGCTTCACCCCTCCACTTT CASSLIHGVVASPLHF
TRBJ1-1 NA many TRBV5-1 TGCGCCAGCAGCCGTTTGAGGGACACTGAAGCTTTCTTT CASSRLRDTEAFF
TRBJ2-3 NA medium-sized TRBV4-2 TGTGCCAGCAGCCAAGGGTCCTCAGATACGCAGTATTTT CASSQGSSDTQYF
TRBJ2-1 NA few TRBV7-2 TGTGCCAGCAGCTTAGACCGATACTCCTACAATGAGCAGTTCTTC CASSLDRYSYNEQFF
TRBJ1-5 NA NA TRBV2 TGTGCCAGCAGTGAAGCTGCCAGAGGGCGTCAGCCCCAGCATTTT CASSEAARGRQPQHF
TRBJ1-2 TRBD1 NA TRBV4-1 TGCGCCAGCAGCCAAGAAAAGGGTTCGACAGGGGCGTCGGCACCGGGCAATAACTATGGCTACACCTTC CASSQEKGSTGASAPGNNYGYTF
TRBJ2-3 TRBD2 few TRBV5-1 TGCGCCAGCAGCGCCGGACTAGCCGGGTCAGATACGCAGTATTTT CASSAGLAGSDTQYF
TRBJ2-3 NA NA TRBV14 TGTGCCAGCAGCTTCTGGCCAGCCGATACGCAGTATTTT CASSFWPADTQYF
TRBJ2-7 NA NA TRBV5-4 TGTGCCAGCGGCTCCAACAAGGGTGGGGGCTACGAGCAGTACTTC CASGSNKGGGYEQYF
TRBJ1-6 NA many TRBV20-1 TGCAGTGCTAGTTCAGGGCCGAGCTCCTATAATTCACCCCTCCACTTT CSASSGPSSYNSPLHF
TRBJ2-3 NA NA TRBV5-4 TGTGCCAGCAGCAGCACGACTACACTCACAGATACGCAGTATTTT CASSSTTTLTDTQYF
TRBJ2-2 NA many TRBV20-1 TGCAGCTTCCAGGGGGAGGCGAACACCGGGGAGCTGTTTTTT CSFQGEANTGELFF
TRBJ1-4 NA few TRBV3-1 TGTGCCAGCAGCGGTCAGGGGACTAATGAAAAACTGTTTTTT CASSGQGTNEKLFF
TRBJ1-2 NA few TRBV4-3 TGCGCCAGCAGAGGGGAAACGGCGCCTAACTATGGCTACACCTTC CASRGETAPNYGYTF
TRBJ2-7 NA few TRBV5-4 TGTGCCAGCAGCTTGGAACGGGGGCGCTCCTACGAGCAGTACTTC CASSLERGRSYEQYF
TRBJ1-4 NA few TRBV5-4 TGTGCCAGCAGCTCTAGGGGAGGGGATGAAAAACTGTTTTTT CASSSRGGDEKLFF
TRBJ2-3 TRBD1 few TRBV20-1 TGCAGTGCTAGAGATCGTGTTAGGGGACAGGGATATGCCCGTACGCAGTATTTT CSARDRVRGQGYARTQYF
TRBJ2-7 TRBD1 few TRBV12-3/TRBV12-4 TGTGCCAGCAGGGAGCAGGGGGCGCACGAGCAGTACTTC CASREQGAHEQYF
TRBJ2-2 NA many TRBV5-7 TGTGCCAGCAGCGGACCCAGATCGAACACCGGGGAGCTGTTTTTT CASSGPRSNTGELFF
TRBJ1-4 NA NA TRBV5-1 TGCGCCAGCAGCTTTAGATCGCCGTCGGTGCAGGGAAAAGAAAAACTGTTTTTT CASSFRSPSVQGKEKLFF
TRBJ2-3 NA few TRBV3-1 TGTGCCAGCAGCCAAGGAGCCGTTCGTAGCACAGATACGCAGTATTTT CASSQGAVRSTDTQYF
TRBJ2-3 TRBD2 few TRBV4-1 TGCGCCAGCAGCCACAGACTAGCGGGGGGTCCCACAGATACGCAGTATTTT CASSHRLAGGPTDTQYF
TRBJ2-4 NA NA TRBV9 TGTGCCAGCAGCGTCGGGCAGGCCGAAAACATTCAGTACTTC CASSVGQAENIQYF
TRBJ2-7 NA NA TRBV9 TGTGCCAGCAGCGTAGGCCCGGACCCCTACGAGCAGTACTTC CASSVGPDPYEQYF
TRBJ1-1 NA few TRBV7-9 TGTGCCAGCAGCTTAGTTGCGGGCGGAGGGACTGAAGCTTTCTTT CASSLVAGGGTEAFF
TRBJ2-3 NA many TRBV12-3/TRBV12-4 TGTGCCAGCAGGGATGGGTGGAGCACGCAGTATTTT CASRDGWSTQYF